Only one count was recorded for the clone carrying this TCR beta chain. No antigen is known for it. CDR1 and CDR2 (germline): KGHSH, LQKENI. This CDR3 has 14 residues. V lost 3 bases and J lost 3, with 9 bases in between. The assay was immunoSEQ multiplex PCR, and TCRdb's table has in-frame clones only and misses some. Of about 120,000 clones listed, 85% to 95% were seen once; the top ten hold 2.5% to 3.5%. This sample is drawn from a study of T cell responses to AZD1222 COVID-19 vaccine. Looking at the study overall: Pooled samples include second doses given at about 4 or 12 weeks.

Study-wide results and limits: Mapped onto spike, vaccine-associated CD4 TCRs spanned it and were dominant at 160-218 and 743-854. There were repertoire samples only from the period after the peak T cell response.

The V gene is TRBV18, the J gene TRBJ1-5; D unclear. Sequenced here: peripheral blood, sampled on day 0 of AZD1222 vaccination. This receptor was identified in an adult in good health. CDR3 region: CASSPGRSNQPQHF. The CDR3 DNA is TGTGCCAGCTCACCGGGCAGGTCCAATCAGCCCCAGCATTTT.